This T cell receptor (beta chain) emerged from a study of early T cells in non-severe SARS-CoV-2 infection. The CDR3 sequence is 17 residues long. Losses at the gene ends were 0 bases for V and 9 bases for J; bases not matched to a gene: 12. Unique molecular identifiers were attached to individual cDNA molecules. TCRdb re-analysed the 5' RACE reads in MiXCR, keeping a single row per CDR3 protein. The sample consists of approximately 99,000 distinct CDR3 sequences, about an eighth of them appearing once. This clonotype occurred many times. What was sequenced was whole blood. The sequence was obtained from an adult who was a healthcare worker with PCR-confirmed SARS-CoV-2 infection or an uninfected control (not recorded which). This rearrangement joins TRBV12-3 or TRBV12-4 to TRBJ2-1, with 9 bases aligning to TRBD2. The CDR3 sequence: CASSLALFGGRATEQFF. The DNA of the CDR3 is TGTGCCAGCAGTTTAGCGCTCTTTGGCGGGAGGGCTACTGAGCAGTTCTTC.